This T cell receptor (beta chain) stems from a study of T-cell reconstitution after alpha-beta-depleted transplantation in children. In germline, CDR1 is MNHEY, CDR2 SVGEGT. This CDR3 region has 14 residues. Trimming stripped 6 bases from V and 4 bases from J, with 13 bases between. Preparing the TCRbeta library involved the use of unique molecular identifiers. TCRdb independently ran MiXCR on the PCR reads; one entry per CDR3 protein. The table lists around 600,000 distinct CDR3 sequences, roughly 17% of them singletons. The specimen was PBMCs from the stem cell graft donor, collected from the stem cell graft. This chain uses TRBV6-2 or TRBV6-3 with TRBJ2-1, with D hard to call. This TCR came from a human donor who donated a stem cell graft to a child with acute myeloid leukemia. The CDR3 loop reads CASRPNNLYNEQFF. The CDR3 coding sequence is TGTGCCAGCAGGCCAAACAATCTGTACAATGAGCAGTTCTTC.